The 9 T cell receptor beta chains given below trace back to one sample, sequenced in a study of T-cell reconstitution after alpha-beta-depleted transplantation in children. For TCRbeta, the library was prepared with unique molecular identifiers. One entry per CDR3 protein, called by TCRdb with MiXCR from the PCR reads. The data hold approximately 520,000 distinct CDR3 sequences, with approximately 32% observed a single time. The material sequenced was PBMCs from the stem cell graft donor, taken from the stem cell graft. These receptors were collected from a human donor who donated a stem cell graft to a child with aplastic anemia.

The chain carries TRBV27 and TRBJ1-1, with a possible D match to TRBD1 (5 bases). Trimming left V 10 bases short and J 0 bases short, with 15 bases between. The CDR3 length is 14 residues. Looked up from germline, CDR1 is MNHEY and CDR2 is SMNVEV (reference sequence). This CDR3 reads CATKLGGLNTEAFF. The CDR3 DNA reads as TGTGCCACCAAGCTCGGGGGTTTGAACACTGAAGCTTTCTTT.

The V gene is TRBV6-5, the J gene TRBJ2-1; D gene uncertain. CDR3 length: 14 residues. V was clipped by 4 bases and J by 2 bases, with 9 bases between them. From germline, CDR1 is MNHEY and CDR2 SVGAGI. As DNA, the CDR3 is TGTGCCAGCAGTTTGACGGACCCCTACAATGAGCAGTTCTTC. Its protein product is CASSLTDPYNEQFF.

The chain uses TRBV6-5 and TRBJ1-5; 7 bases map to TRBD1. The V gene's germline CDR1 is MNHEY and CDR2 SVGAGI. The CDR3 loop spans 15 amino acids. After removal of 4 bases from V and 6 bases from J, the junction contained 9 bases not matched to a gene. The CDR3 spells CASSSDRDVLQPQHF. Written as DNA, the CDR3 is TGTGCCAGCAGTTCCGACAGGGACGTTCTTCAGCCCCAGCATTTT.

This clonotype was seen more than once but under ten times. The gene calls are TRBV20-1 and TRBJ2-7, with 8 nucleotides matching TRBD1. The germline CDR1 and CDR2 sequences are DFQATT and SNEGSKA (reference sequence). CDR3 size: 15 residues. V trimming: 3 bases; J trimming: 1 base; junction bases outside the gene matches: 8. CDR3 protein: CSASVSRQGSYEQYF. The CDR3 coding sequence is TGCAGTGCTAGTGTGTCGAGACAGGGGTCCTACGAGCAGTACTTC.

The J gene is TRBJ2-2, the V gene TRBV6-2 or TRBV6-3; the D gene is possibly TRBD2 (5 bases). This CDR3 spans 18 amino acids. The germline V gene encodes CDR1 MNHEY and CDR2 SVGEGT. V was cut by 6 bases and J by 4 bases, with 24 bases left in between. Here the CDR3 DNA reads TGTGCCAGCAGAGCACGGGATTTTCGTTCCCATTTCACCGGGGAGCTGTTTTTT. Its translation: CASRARDFRSHFTGELFF.

This clonotype was counted only a few times. This rearrangement joins TRBV5-1 to TRBJ2-6; no clear D gene. Trimming left V 7 bases short and J 0 bases short, with 8 bases between. Per the germline V gene, CDR1 is SGHRS and CDR2 is YFSETQ. CDR3 length equals 14 residues. The CDR3, as DNA: TGCGCCAGCGGGGAACCCTCTGGGGCCAACGTCCTGACTTTC. It yields the protein CASGEPSGANVLTF.

This clonotype came up a few times. The chain joins TRBV20-1 to TRBJ2-1; 7 positions agree with TRBD2. Looked up from germline, CDR1 is DFQATT and CDR2 is SNEGSKA (reference sequence). CDR3 size: 17 residues. J gave up 9 bases and V 2 bases, and 19 bases lay outside the gene matches. The CDR3 nucleotides are TGCAGTGCTAGAACTCTTGGGTTAATAGCGTCGGGGGGTGAGCAGTTCTTC. As protein: CSARTLGLIASGGEQFF.

The rearrangement joins TRBV7-9 to TRBJ2-1, with D uncertain. The CDR3 is made up of 16 amino acids. Germline loops: CDR1 SEHNR, CDR2 FQNEAQ (reference sequence). The V and J ends lost 4 bases and 7 bases respectively, with 20 bases between them. The CDR3 DNA reads TGTGCCAGCAGCTCAAGAGTATCAGCGTGGCGGAATGAGCAGTTCTTC. Translating it yields CASSSRVSAWRNEQFF.

The V gene is TRBV7-9, the J gene TRBJ2-1, with 8 bases aligning to TRBD1. From germline, CDR1 is SEHNR and CDR2 FQNEAQ (reference sequence). CDR3 length: 14 amino acids. V was pared by 1 base and J by 7 bases, with 3 bases of the junction left unmatched. This CDR3 is CASSLERTGNEQFF. The CDR3, as DNA: TGTGCCAGCAGCTTAGAGAGGACAGGGAATGAGCAGTTCTTC.